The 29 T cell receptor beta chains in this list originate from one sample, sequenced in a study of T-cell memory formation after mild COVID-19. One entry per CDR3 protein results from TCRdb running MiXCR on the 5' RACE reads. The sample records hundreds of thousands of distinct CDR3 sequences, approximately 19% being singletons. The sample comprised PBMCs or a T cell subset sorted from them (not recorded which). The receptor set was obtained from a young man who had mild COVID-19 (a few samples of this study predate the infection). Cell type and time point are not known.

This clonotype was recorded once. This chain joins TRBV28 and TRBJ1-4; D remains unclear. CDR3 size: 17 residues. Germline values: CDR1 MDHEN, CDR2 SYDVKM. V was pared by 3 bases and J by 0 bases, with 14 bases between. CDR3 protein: CASSFFSGFATNEKLFF. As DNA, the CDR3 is TGTGCCAGCAGTTTCTTCTCCGGTTTTGCAACTAATGAAAAACTGTTTTTT.

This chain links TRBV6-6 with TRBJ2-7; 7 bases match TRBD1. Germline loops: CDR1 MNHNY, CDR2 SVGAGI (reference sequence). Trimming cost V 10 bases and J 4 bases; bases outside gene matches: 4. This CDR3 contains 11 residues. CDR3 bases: TGTGCCACTTCGACAGGGTACGAGCAGTACGTC. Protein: CATSTGYEQYV.

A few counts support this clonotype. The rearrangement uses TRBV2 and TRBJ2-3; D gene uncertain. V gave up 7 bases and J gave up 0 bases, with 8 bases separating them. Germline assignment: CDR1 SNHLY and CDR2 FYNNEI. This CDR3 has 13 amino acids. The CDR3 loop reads CASTPGSTDTQYF. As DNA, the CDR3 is TGTGCCAGCACCCCCGGAAGCACAGATACGCAGTATTTT.

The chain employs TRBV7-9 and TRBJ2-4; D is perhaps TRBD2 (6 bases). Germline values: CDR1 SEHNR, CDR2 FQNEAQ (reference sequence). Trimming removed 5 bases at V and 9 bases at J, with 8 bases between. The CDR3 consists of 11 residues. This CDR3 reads CASSTGGIQYF. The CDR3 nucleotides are TGTGCCAGCAGCACCGGGGGCATTCAGTACTTC.

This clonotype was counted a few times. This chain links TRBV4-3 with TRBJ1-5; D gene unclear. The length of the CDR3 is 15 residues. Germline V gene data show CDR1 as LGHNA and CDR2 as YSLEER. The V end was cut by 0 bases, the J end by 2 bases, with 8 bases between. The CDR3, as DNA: TGCGCCAGCAGCCAAGAATCAGGTGGCAATCAGCCCCAGCATTTT. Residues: CASSQESGGNQPQHF.

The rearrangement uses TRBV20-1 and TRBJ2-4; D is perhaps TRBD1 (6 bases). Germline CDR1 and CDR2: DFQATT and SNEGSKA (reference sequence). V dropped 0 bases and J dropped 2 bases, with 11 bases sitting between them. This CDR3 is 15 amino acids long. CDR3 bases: TGCAGTGCTAGAGATGGGGGCGAACCCAAAAACATTCAGTACTTC. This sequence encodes CSARDGGEPKNIQYF.

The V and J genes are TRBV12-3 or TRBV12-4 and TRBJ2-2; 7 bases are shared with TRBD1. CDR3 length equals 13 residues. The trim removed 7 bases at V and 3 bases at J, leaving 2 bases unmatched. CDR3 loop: CASTGTDTGELFF. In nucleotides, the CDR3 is TGTGCCAGCACCGGGACAGACACCGGGGAGCTGTTTTTT.

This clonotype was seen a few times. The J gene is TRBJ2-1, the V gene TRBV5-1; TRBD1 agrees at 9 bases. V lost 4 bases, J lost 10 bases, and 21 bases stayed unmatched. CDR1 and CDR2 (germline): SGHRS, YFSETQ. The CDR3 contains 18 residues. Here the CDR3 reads CASSRTPSGTGSFGEQFF. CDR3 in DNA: TGCGCCAGCAGCCGTACACCGTCCGGGACAGGGTCATTCGGGGAGCAGTTCTTC.

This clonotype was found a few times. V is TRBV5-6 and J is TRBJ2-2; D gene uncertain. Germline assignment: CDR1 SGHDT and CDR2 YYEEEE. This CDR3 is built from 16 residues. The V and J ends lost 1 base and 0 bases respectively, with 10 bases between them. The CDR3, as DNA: TGTGCCAGCAGCTTGAACGGTTTTACGAACACCGGGGAGCTGTTTTTT. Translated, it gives CASSLNGFTNTGELFF. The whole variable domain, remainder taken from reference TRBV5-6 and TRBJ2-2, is DAGVTQSPTHLIKTRGQQVTLRCSPKSGHDTVSWYQQALGQGPQFIFQYYEEEERQRGNFPDRFSGHQFPNYSSELNVNALLLGDSALYLCASSLNGFTNTGELFFGEGSRLTVL.

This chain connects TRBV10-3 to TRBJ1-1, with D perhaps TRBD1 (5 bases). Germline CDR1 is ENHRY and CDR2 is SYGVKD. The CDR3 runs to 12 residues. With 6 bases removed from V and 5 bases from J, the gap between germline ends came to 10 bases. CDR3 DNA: TGTGCCATCAGAGGGGTAAGAACTGAAGCTTTCTTT. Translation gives CAIRGVRTEAFF.

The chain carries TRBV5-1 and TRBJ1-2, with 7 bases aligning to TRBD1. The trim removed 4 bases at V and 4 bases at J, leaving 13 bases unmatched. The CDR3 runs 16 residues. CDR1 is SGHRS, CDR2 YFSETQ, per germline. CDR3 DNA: TGCGCCAGCAGCATCGGGACAGCCCCGAGAACCTATGGCTACACCTTC. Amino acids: CASSIGTAPRTYGYTF. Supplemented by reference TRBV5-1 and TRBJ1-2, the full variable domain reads KAGVTQTPRYLIKTRGQQVTLSCSPISGHRSVSWYQQTPGQGLQFLFEYFSETQRNKGNFPGRFSGRQFSNSRSEMNVSTLELGDSALYLCASSIGTAPRTYGYTFGSGTRLTVV.

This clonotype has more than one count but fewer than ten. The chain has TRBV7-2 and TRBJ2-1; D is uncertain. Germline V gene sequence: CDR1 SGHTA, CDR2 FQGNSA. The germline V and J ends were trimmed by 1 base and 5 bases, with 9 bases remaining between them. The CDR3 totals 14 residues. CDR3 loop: CASSLVGEDNEQFF. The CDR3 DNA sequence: TGTGCCAGCAGCTTAGTTGGCGAAGACAATGAGCAGTTCTTC.

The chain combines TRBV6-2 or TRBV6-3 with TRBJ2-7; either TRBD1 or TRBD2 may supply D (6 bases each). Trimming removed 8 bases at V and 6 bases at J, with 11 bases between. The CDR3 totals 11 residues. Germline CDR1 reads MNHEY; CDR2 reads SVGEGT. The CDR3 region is CASRSGAEQYV. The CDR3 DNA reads TGTGCCAGCCGATCGGGGGCCGAGCAGTACGTC.

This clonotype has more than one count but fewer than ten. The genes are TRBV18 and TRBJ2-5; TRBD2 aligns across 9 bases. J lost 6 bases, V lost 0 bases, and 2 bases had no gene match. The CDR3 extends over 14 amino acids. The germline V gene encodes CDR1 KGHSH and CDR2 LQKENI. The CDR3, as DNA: TGTGCCAGCTCACCACCGGCGGGGGGGAAGACCCAGTACTTC. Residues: CASSPPAGGKTQYF.

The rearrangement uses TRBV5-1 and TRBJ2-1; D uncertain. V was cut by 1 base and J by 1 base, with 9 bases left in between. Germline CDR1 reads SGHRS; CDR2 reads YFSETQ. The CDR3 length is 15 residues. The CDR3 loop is CASSLNPESYNEQFF. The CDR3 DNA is TGCGCCAGCAGCTTGAATCCGGAATCCTACAATGAGCAGTTCTTC.

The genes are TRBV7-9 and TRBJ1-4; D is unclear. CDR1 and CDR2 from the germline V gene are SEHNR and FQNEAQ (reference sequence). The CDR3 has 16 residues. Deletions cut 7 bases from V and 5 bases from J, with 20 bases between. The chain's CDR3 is CASIPMAGGENEKLFF. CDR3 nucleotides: TGTGCCAGCATCCCTATGGCCGGCGGGGAGAATGAAAAACTGTTTTTT.

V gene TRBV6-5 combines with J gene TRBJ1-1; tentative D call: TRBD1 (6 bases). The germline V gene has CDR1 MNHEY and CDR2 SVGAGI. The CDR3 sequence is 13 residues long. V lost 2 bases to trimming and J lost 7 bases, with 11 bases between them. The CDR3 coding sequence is TGTGCCAGCAGTTACAAAGGGGGAGGTGAAGCTTTCTTT. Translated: CASSYKGGGEAFF.

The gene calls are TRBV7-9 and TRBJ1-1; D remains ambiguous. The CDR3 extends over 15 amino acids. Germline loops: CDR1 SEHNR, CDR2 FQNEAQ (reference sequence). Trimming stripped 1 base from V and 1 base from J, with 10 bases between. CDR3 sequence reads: CASSLGWDSNTEAFF. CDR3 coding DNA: TGTGCCAGCAGCTTAGGATGGGATTCGAACACTGAAGCTTTCTTT. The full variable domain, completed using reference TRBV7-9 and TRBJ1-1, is DTGVSQNPRHKITKRGQNVTFRCDPISEHNRLYWYRQTLGQGPEFLTYFQNEAQLEKSRLLSDRFSAERPKGSFSTLEIQRTEQGDSAMYLCASSLGWDSNTEAFFGQGTRLTVV.

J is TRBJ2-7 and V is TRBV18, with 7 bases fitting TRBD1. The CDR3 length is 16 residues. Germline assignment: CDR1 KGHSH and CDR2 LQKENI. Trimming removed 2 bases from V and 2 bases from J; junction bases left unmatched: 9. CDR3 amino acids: CASSPRQGYPAYEQYF. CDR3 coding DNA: TGTGCCAGCTCACCAAGACAGGGATATCCGGCCTACGAGCAGTACTTC.

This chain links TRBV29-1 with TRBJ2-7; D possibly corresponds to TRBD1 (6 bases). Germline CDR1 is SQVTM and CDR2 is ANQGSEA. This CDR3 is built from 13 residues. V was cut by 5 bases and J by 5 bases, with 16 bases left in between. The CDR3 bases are TGCAGCGTTAGTGACAGGAATGGCAACGAGCAGTACTTC. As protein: CSVSDRNGNEQYF.

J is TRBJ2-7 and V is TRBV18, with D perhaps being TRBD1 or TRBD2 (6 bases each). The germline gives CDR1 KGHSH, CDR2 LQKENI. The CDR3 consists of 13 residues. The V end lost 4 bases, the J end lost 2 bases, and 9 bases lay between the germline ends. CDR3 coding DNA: TGTGCCAGCTCACAGGGGGGAACCTACGAGCAGTACTTC. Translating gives CASSQGGTYEQYF.

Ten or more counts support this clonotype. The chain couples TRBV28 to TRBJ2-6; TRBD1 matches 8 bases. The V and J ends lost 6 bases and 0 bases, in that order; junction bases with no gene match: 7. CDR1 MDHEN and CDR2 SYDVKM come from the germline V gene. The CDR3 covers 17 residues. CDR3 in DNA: TGTGCCAGCAGGTCCGGACAGGGATTCTCTGGGGCCAACGTCCTGACTTTC. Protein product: CASRSGQGFSGANVLTF.

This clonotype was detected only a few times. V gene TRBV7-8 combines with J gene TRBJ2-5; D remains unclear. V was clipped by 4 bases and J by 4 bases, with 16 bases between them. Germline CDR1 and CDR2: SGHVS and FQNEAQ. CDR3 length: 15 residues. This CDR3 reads CASSSLLVLGETQYF. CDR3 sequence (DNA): TGTGCCAGCAGCTCCCTACTCGTCCTTGGAGAGACCCAGTACTTC.

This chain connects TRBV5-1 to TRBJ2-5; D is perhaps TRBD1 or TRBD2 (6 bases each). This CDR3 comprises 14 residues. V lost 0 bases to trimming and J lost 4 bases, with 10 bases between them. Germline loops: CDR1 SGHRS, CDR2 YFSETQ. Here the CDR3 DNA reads TGCGCCAGCAGCTTGGGTAGGGGGGCAGAGACCCAGTACTTC. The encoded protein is CASSLGRGAETQYF.

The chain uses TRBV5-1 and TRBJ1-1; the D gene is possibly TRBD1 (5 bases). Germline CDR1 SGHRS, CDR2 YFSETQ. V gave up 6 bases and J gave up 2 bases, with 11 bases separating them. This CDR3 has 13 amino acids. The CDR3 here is CASKGRGNTEAFF. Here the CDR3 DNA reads TGCGCCAGCAAAGGAAGGGGTAACACTGAAGCTTTCTTT.

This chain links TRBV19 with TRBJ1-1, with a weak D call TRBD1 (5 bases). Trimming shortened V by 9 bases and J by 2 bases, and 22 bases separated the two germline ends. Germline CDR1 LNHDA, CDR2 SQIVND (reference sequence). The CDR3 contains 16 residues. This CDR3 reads CASSSIGLGLNTEAFF. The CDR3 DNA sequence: TGTGCCAGCTCTTCGATTGGTCTGGGGCTAAACACTGAAGCTTTCTTT.

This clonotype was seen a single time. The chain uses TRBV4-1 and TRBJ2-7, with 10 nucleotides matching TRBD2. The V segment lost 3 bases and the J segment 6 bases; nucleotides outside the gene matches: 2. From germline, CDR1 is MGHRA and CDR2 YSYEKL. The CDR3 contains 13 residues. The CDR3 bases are TGCGCCAGCAGCCAGAGGACTAGCGGCGAGCAGTACTTC. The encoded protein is CASSQRTSGEQYF.

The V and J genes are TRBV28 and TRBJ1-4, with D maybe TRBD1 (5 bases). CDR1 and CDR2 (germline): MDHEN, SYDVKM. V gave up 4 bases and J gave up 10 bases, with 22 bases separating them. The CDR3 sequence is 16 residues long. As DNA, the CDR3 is TGTGCCAGCAGTTCCGGAAGGCAGGGCGTATTGGTAAAACTGTTTTTT. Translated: CASSSGRQGVLVKLFF.

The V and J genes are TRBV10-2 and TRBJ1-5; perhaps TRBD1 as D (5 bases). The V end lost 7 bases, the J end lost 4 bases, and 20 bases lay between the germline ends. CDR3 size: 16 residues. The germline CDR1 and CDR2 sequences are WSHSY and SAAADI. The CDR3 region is CASTEGMGPGNQPQHF. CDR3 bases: TGCGCCAGCACCGAGGGTATGGGGCCGGGGAATCAGCCCCAGCATTTT.